This TCR beta chain was captured by sequencing in a study of blood T cell repertoires in COVID-19. The overall study: Sites in the United States, Italy and Spain provided acute and convalescent COVID-19 samples.

This clone was observed a single time. Per the original data handling: For nucleated cells, counts were estimated from reference gene primer amplification. Produced via immunoSEQ multiplex PCR; TCRdb's table is partial and in-frame only. V and J calls and clone size are given by that table; D and trimming were obtained from the DNA. This sample has some 220,000 clones, with over 75% found just once. This CDR3 spans 13 amino acids. V gave up 6 bases and J gave up 0 bases, with 8 bases separating them. Germline V gene data show CDR1 as MNHNY and CDR2 as SVGAGI (reference sequence). Material: peripheral blood. The genes are TRBV6-6 and TRBJ1-2; a weak D match, TRBD1 (5 bases). This receptor was obtained from a woman in her 70s with COVID-19, enrolled during active disease. This CDR3 is CASRETANYGYTF. As DNA, the CDR3 is TGTGCCAGCAGAGAGACAGCTAACTATGGCTACACCTTC.